The T cell receptor beta chain described here comes from a study of tumor-infiltrating lymphocytes in primary liver carcinoma. As for the study in general: Ranging in age from 30 to 69 years, the patients were men and women.

This clonotype showed up many times. Its antigen is not identified. V lost 0 bases and J lost 5, with 14 bases in between. This CDR3 has 14 residues. CDR1 is SQVTM, CDR2 ANQGSEA, per germline. From 450 to 600 ng total RNA, TCR beta cDNA was generated with a primer in the constant region. For TCR beta, libraries were produced by three nested multiplex PCR rounds using slightly modified ARM-PCR. TRBV1-TRBV30 forward primers paired with a C-beta reverse primer were used in the first two PCR rounds, which ran approximately 11 cycles each. MiXCR, run by TCRdb on the multiplex PCR reads, gives a single entry per CDR3 protein. The sample holds 330,000 or so distinct CDR3 sequences, less than 65% seen once. Blood RNA originated from unsorted whole blood, with germline DNA additionally extracted. Broader study findings: Pairs of tumor regions overlapped more than tumor-adjacent and tumor-blood pairs did.

The sequenced sample was peripheral blood. This TCR was sampled from a man aged 35-49 years with primary liver carcinoma and hepatitis B virus infection. The J gene is TRBJ2-7, the V gene TRBV29-1; tentatively, D is TRBD1 (6 bases). The CDR3 nucleotides read TGCAGCGTTGAAGAGTGGCAACAGGGAAACGAGCAGTACTTC. It encodes CSVEEWQQGNEQYF.